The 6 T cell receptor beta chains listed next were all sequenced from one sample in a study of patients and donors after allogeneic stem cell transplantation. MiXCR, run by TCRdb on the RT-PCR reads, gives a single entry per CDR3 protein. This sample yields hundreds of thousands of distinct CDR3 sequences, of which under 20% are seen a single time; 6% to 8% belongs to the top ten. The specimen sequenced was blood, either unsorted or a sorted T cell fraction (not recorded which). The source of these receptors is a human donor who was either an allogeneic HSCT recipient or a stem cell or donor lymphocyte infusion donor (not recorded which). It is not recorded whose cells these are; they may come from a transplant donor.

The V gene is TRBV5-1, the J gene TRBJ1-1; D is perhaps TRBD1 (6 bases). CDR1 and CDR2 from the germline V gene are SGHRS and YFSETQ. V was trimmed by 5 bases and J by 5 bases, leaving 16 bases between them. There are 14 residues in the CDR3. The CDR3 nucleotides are TGCGCCAGCAGTCTGGAGGGGGGTCGAACTGAAGCTTTCTTT. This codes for CASSLEGGRTEAFF.

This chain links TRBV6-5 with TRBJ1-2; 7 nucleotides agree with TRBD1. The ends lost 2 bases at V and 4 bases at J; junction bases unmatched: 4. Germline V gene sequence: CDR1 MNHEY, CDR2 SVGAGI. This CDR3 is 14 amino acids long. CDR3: CASSYGDSSYGYTF. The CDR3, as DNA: TGTGCCAGCAGTTACGGGGACAGTTCCTATGGCTACACCTTC.

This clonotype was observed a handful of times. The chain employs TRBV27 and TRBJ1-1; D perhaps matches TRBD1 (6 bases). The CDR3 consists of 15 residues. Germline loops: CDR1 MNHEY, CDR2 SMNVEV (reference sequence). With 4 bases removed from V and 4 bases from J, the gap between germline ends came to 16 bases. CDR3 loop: CASSSVQGRSTEAFF. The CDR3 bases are TGTGCCAGCAGTTCAGTACAGGGAAGGAGCACTGAAGCTTTCTTT.

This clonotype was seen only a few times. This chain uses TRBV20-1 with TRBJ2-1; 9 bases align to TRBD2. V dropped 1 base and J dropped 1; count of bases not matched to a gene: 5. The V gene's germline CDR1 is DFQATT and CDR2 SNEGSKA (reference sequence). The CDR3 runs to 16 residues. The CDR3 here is CSARGRSGSSYNEQFF. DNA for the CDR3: TGCAGTGCTAGAGGCCGTAGCGGGAGTTCCTACAATGAGCAGTTCTTC.

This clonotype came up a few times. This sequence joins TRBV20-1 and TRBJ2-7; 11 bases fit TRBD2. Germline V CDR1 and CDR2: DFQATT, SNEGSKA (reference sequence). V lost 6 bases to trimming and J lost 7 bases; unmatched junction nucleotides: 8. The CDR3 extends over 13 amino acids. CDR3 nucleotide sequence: TGCAGTGCGCCGACTAGCGGGAAGGAAGAGCAGTACTTC. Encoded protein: CSAPTSGKEEQYF.

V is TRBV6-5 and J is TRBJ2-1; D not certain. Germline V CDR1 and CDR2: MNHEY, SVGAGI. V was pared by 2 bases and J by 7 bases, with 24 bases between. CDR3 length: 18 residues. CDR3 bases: TGTGCCAGCAGTTACCCGGTAATGGCCCAATCAACCGTGAATGAGCAGTTCTTC. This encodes CASSYPVMAQSTVNEQFF.